This entry is about one T cell receptor (beta chain). Authors' data handling: Reference gene primer amplification gave nucleated cell count estimates. The protocol was immunoSEQ multiplex PCR, while the TCRdb copy is restricted to in-frame clones and leaves out a portion. V, J and clone size are those of that table, while D and trimming were read from the DNA. The sample shows some 200,000 clones, 80% to 85% of them seen only once. This entry comes from a study of blood T cell repertoires in COVID-19. Study background: Collection of acute and convalescent COVID-19 samples took place in the United States, Italy and Spain.

Residents of 24 US areas, aged 18 to 89 years, made up the participants. V gave up 2 bases and J gave up 3 bases, with 5 bases separating them. This CDR3 contains 13 residues. The specimen sequenced was PBMCs or T cells enriched from blood (not recorded which). The receptor was derived from a woman aged 50 to 60 with acute COVID-19. This rearrangement joins TRBV12-3 or TRBV12-4 to TRBJ1-5; D unclear. CDR3 residues: CASSLRDNQPQHF. CDR3 DNA: TGTGCCAGCAGTTTACGAGACAATCAGCCCCAGCATTTT.